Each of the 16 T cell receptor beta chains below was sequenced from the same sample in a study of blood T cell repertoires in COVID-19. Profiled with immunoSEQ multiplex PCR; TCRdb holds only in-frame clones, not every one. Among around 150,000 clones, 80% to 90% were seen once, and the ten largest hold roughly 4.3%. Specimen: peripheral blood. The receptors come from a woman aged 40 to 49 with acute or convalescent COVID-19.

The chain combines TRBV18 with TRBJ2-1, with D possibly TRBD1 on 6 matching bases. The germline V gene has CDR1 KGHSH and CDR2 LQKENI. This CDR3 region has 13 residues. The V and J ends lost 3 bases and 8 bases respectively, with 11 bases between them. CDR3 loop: CASSPLEGDEQFF. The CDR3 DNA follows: TGTGCCAGCTCACCCCTTGAGGGGGATGAGCAGTTCTTC.

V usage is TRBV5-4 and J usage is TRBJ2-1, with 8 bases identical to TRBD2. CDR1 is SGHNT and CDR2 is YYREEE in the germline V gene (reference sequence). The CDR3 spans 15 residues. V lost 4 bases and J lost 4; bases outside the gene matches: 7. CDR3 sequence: CASSGPGTSYNEQFF. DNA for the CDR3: TGTGCCAGCAGCGGACCCGGGACTAGTTACAATGAGCAGTTCTTC.

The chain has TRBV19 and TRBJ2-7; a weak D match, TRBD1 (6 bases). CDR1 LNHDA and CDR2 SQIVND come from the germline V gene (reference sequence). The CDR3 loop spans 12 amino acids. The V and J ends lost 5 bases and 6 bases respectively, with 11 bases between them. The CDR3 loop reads CASSVQGTEQYF. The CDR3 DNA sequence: TGTGCCAGTAGTGTACAGGGTACCGAGCAGTACTTC. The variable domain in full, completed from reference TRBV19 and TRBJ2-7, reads DGGITQSPKYLFRKEGQNVTLSCEQNLNHDAMYWYRQDPGQGLRLIYYSQIVNDFQKGDIAEGYSVSREKKESFPLTVTSAQKNPTAFYLCASSVQGTEQYFGPGTRLTVT.

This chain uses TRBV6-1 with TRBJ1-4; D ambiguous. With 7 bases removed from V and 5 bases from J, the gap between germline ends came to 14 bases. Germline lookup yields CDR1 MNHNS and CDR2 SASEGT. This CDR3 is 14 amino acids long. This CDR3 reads CASTRIQANEKLFF. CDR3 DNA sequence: TGTGCCAGCACCCGGATCCAGGCAAATGAAAAACTGTTTTTT.

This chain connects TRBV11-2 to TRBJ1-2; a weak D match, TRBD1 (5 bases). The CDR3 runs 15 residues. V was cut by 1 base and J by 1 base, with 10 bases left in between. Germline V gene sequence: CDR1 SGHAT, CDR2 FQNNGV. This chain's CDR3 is CASSLGVRGNYGYTF. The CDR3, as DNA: TGTGCCAGCAGCTTAGGAGTTAGGGGTAACTATGGCTACACCTTC.

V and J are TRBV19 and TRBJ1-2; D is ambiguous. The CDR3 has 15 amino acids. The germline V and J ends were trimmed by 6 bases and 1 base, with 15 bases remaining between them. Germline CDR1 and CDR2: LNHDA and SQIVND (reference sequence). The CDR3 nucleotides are TGTGCCAGTAGGAATGCGGGTAGTAATAACTATGGCTACACCTTC. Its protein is CASRNAGSNNYGYTF.

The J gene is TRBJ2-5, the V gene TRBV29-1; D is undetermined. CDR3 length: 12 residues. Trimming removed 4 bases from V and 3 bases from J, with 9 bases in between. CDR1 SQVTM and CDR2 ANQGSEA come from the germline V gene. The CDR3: CSVVRQEETQYF. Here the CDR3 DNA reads TGCAGCGTTGTCCGACAAGAAGAGACCCAGTACTTC.

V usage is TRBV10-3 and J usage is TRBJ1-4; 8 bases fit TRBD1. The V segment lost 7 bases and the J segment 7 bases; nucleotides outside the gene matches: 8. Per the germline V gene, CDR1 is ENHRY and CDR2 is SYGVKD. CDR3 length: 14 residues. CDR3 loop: CAITPGGKGEKLFF. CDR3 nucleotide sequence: TGTGCCATCACCCCAGGGGGCAAGGGTGAAAAACTGTTTTTT.

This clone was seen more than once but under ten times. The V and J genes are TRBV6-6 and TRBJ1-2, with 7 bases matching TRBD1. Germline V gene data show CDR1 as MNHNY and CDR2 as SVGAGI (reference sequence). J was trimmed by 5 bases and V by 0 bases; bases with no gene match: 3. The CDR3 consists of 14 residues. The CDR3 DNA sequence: TGTGCCAGCAGTTACTCCACAGGGGCGTATGGCTACACCTTC. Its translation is CASSYSTGAYGYTF.

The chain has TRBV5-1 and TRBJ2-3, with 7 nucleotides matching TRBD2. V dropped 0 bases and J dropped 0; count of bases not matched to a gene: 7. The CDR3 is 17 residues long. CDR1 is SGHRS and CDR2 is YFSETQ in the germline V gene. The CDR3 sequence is CASSLAGTTISTDTQYF. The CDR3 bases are TGCGCCAGCAGCTTGGCCGGGACTACCATTAGCACAGATACGCAGTATTTT.

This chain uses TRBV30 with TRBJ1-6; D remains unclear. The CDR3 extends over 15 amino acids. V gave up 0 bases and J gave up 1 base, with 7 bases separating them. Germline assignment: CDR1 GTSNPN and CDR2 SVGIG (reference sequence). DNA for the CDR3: TGTGCCTGGAGTGTAGCATGGTCCTATAATTCACCCCTCCACTTT. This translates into CAWSVAWSYNSPLHF.

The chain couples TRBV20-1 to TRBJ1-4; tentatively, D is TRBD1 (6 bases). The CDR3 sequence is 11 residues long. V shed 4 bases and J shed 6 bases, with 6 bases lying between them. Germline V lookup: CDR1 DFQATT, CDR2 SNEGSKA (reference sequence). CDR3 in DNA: TGCAGTGCTAACAGGGATGAAAAACTGTTTTTT. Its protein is CSANRDEKLFF.

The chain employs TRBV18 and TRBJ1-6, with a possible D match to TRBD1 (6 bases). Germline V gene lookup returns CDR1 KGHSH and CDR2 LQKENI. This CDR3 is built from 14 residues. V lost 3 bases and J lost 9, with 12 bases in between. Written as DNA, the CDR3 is TGTGCCAGCTCACCCGGACAGAGTTTTTCACCCCTCCACTTT. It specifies CASSPGQSFSPLHF.

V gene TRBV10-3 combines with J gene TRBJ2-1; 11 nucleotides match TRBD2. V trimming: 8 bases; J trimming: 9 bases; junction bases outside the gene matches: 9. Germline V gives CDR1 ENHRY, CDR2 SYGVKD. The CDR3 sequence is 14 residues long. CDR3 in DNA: TGTGCCATCCGTCGAACTAGCGGGAGCGGTGAGCAGTTCTTC. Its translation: CAIRRTSGSGEQFF.

CDR3 in DNA: TGTGCCAGCAGTCCAAACCCCTACAGGGGGAGTAGCACTGAAGCTTTCTTT. The encoded protein is CASSPNPYRGSSTEAFF. The chain carries TRBV27 and TRBJ1-1; the match to TRBD1 covers 8 bases. The CDR3 extends over 17 amino acids. J was trimmed by 4 bases and V by 5 bases; bases with no gene match: 15. Looked up from germline, CDR1 is MNHEY and CDR2 is SMNVEV (reference sequence).

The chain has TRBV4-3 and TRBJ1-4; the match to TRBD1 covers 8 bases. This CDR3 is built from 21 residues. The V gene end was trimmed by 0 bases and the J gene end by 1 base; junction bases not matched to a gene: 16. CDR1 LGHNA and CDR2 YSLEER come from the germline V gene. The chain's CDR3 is CASSQDRWGGTGPRTNEKLFF. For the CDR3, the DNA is TGCGCCAGCAGCCAAGACCGATGGGGGGGGACAGGCCCAAGAACTAATGAAAAACTGTTTTTT.